The next 17 T cell receptor beta chains were all read from a single sample in a study of T-cell reconstitution after alpha-beta-depleted transplantation in children. Unique molecular identifiers were used in preparing the TCRbeta library. TCRdb re-derived calls from the PCR reads in MiXCR, one entry per CDR3 protein. This table holds tens of thousands of distinct CDR3 sequences, 40% to 55% found once. This sample comprised PBMCs, mostly from graft donor cells, obtained 360 days after TCRalphabeta/CD19-depleted stem cell transplant. All receptors come from a male patient between 5 and 17 years old who had a stem cell transplant for acute lymphoblastic leukemia, so the T cells may come from the graft donor.

DNA of the CDR3: TGTGCCAGCAGCCTTGGACCCACCGAGCAGTACTTC. Protein product: CASSLGPTEQYF. The chain is built from TRBV7-9 and TRBJ2-7; no definite D call. V was pared by 5 bases and J by 6 bases, with 11 bases between. The CDR3 loop spans 12 amino acids. CDR1 and CDR2 from the germline V gene are SEHNR and FQNEAQ (reference sequence).

V gene TRBV6-5 combines with J gene TRBJ2-1; D gene ambiguous. This CDR3 has 16 residues. From germline, CDR1 is MNHEY and CDR2 SVGAGI. The germline V and J ends were trimmed by 0 bases and 0 bases, with 9 bases remaining between them. CDR3 amino acids: CASSYSERPSYNEQFF. CDR3 coding DNA: TGTGCCAGCAGTTACTCGGAGCGCCCCTCCTACAATGAGCAGTTCTTC.

The chain couples TRBV5-1 to TRBJ2-2; no definite D call. The CDR3 length is 16 residues. V gave up 3 bases and J gave up 2 bases, with 14 bases separating them. Germline V lookup: CDR1 SGHRS, CDR2 YFSETQ. CDR3 coding DNA: TGCGCCAGCAGCTCGAGGTGGGCAGCAAACACCGGGGAGCTGTTTTTT. Its protein is CASSSRWAANTGELFF.

The sample holds a few counts of this clonotype. This chain uses TRBV24-1 with TRBJ1-6, with no clear D. V gave up 0 bases and J gave up 14 bases, with 7 bases separating them. This CDR3 is 12 amino acids long. Per the germline V gene, CDR1 is KGHDR and CDR2 is SFDVKD. CDR3: CATSDLGGTLHF. CDR3 sequence (DNA): TGTGCCACCAGTGATTTGGGAGGGACCCTCCACTTT.

A few counts support this clonotype. V and J are TRBV27 and TRBJ2-7, with 11 bases aligning to TRBD2. With 4 bases clipped from V and 4 bases from J, the junction kept 6 bases outside the gene matches. CDR3 length: 15 residues. Germline-derived CDR1 and CDR2 are MNHEY and SMNVEV (reference sequence). The CDR3 region is CASSSPLAGEYEQYF. The CDR3 DNA reads TGTGCCAGCAGTTCCCCACTAGCGGGGGAGTACGAGCAGTACTTC.

V is TRBV14 and J is TRBJ2-7; possibly TRBD1 or TRBD2 for D (5 bases each). From germline, CDR1 is SGHDN and CDR2 FVKESK. V was pared by 4 bases and J by 4 bases, with 11 bases between. This CDR3 spans 13 amino acids. CDR3 bases: TGTGCCAGCAGCCCGGTCGGGACGTACGAGCAGTACTTC. Translated, it gives CASSPVGTYEQYF.

Notes on this clonotype: In this CDR3 the conserved last residue, phenylalanine or tryptophan, is missing, so a read error is likely. The chain employs TRBV12-3 or TRBV12-4 and TRBJ2-7, with D tentatively TRBD2 (5 bases). This CDR3 has 14 residues. Trimming cost V 3 bases and J 5 bases, with 14 bases left between them. CDR3 in amino acids: CASSFRPPEDEQYC. CDR3 sequence (DNA): TGTGCCAGCAGTTTCCGGCCGCCGGAGGACGAGCAGTACTGC.

The chain uses TRBV5-1 and TRBJ2-1; 10 bases are a match to TRBD2. The CDR3 is made up of 13 amino acids. V was pared by 6 bases and J by 5 bases, with 2 bases of the junction left unmatched. CDR1 SGHRS and CDR2 YFSETQ come from the germline V gene. DNA for the CDR3: TGCGCCAGCAACCTAGCGGGAGACAATGAGCAGTTCTTC. It specifies CASNLAGDNEQFF. The whole variable domain, remainder taken from reference TRBV5-1 and TRBJ2-1, is KAGVTQTPRYLIKTRGQQVTLSCSPISGHRSVSWYQQTPGQGLQFLFEYFSETQRNKGNFPGRFSGRQFSNSRSEMNVSTLELGDSALYLCASNLAGDNEQFFGPGTRLTVL.

As DNA, the CDR3 is TGCAGCGTTGAACCCCTAGCGTCGTTGACAGATACGCAGTATTTT. It specifies CSVEPLASLTDTQYF. The J gene is TRBJ2-3, the V gene TRBV29-1, with a possible D match to TRBD2 (6 bases). V lost 2 bases and J 3 bases, leaving 15 bases between the germline ends. CDR3 length: 15 amino acids. Germline V lookup: CDR1 SQVTM, CDR2 ANQGSEA.

The chain combines TRBV24-1 with TRBJ2-2; 7 nucleotides align to TRBD1. The CDR3 consists of 14 residues. The junction had 6 bases not matched to a gene; V was cut back by 4 bases and J by 8 bases. Germline-derived CDR1 and CDR2 are KGHDR and SFDVKD. The CDR3 region is CATSDETGVGELFF. The CDR3 DNA reads as TGTGCCACCAGTGACGAAACAGGGGTTGGGGAGCTGTTTTTT.

This clonotype was recorded a few times. The CDR3 region is CASSEAGTGLEEQFF. The CDR3 nucleotides read TGTGCCAGCAGTGAAGCGGGGACAGGGCTCGAGGAGCAGTTCTTC. The chain uses TRBV2 and TRBJ2-1, with 9 bases identical to TRBD1. CDR3 length: 15 amino acids. Germline V gene sequence: CDR1 SNHLY, CDR2 FYNNEI. The J segment lost 10 bases and the V segment lost 0 bases, leaving 7 bases of the junction unmatched.

The chain is built from TRBV7-8 and TRBJ2-1; the match to TRBD2 covers 8 bases. CDR1 is SGHVS, CDR2 FQNEAQ, per germline. The CDR3 consists of 15 residues. Trimming at V came to 7 bases and at J to 4 bases, leaving 9 bases not matched to a gene. CDR3 bases: TGTGCCAGCAATCGGGGGACTAGTCTTTACAATGAGCAGTTCTTC. Translating gives CASNRGTSLYNEQFF.

The DNA of the CDR3 is TGTGCCAGCGGCCGGCTTAGTGAGCCCCAGCATTTT. Amino acid sequence: CASGRLSEPQHF. The rearrangement links TRBV12-3 or TRBV12-4 to TRBJ1-5, with D unclear. The ends were cut back, 8 bases at V and 8 bases at J, with 13 bases in the middle. CDR3 length: 12 residues.

V usage is TRBV29-1 and J usage is TRBJ1-2; TRBD1 might be the D (5 bases). The CDR3 runs to 14 residues. V dropped 7 bases and J dropped 0 bases, with 15 bases sitting between them. Germline V gives CDR1 SQVTM, CDR2 ANQGSEA. Here the CDR3 reads CSARTFEANYGYTF. DNA for the CDR3: TGCAGCGCCAGGACATTTGAAGCTAACTATGGCTACACCTTC.

V is TRBV7-2 and J is TRBJ2-7, with TRBD1 matching 8 bases. V trimming: 5 bases; J trimming: 6 bases; junction bases outside the gene matches: 6. The CDR3 covers 13 residues. CDR1 SGHTA and CDR2 FQGNSA come from the germline V gene. As DNA, the CDR3 is TGTGCCAGCAGCCTAATTGACAGGGGCGAGCAGTACTTC. Amino acid sequence: CASSLIDRGEQYF.

The rearrangement uses TRBV6-1 and TRBJ2-1, with 11 bases fitting TRBD2. The CDR3 length is 14 residues. Per the germline V gene, CDR1 is MNHNS and CDR2 is SASEGT. Losses at the gene ends were 8 bases for V and 6 bases for J; bases not matched to a gene: 6. The CDR3 region has the DNA TGTGCCAGCGCCCGACTAGCGGGAATCAATGAGCAGTTCTTC. Amino acids: CASARLAGINEQFF.

The chain carries TRBV10-3 and TRBJ2-7, with a possible D match to TRBD1 (5 bases). The CDR3 consists of 14 residues. The ends were cut back, 6 bases at V and 0 bases at J, with 12 bases in the middle. CDR1 is ENHRY, CDR2 SYGVKD, per germline. CDR3 sequence reads: CAISPGQISYEQYF. The CDR3 DNA follows: TGTGCCATCAGCCCAGGGCAGATCTCCTACGAGCAGTACTTC.